This entry lists 24 T cell receptor beta chains sequenced from one sample in a study of glioma-infiltrating T cells after dendritic cell vaccination. TCRdb keeps only in-frame clones here, not all; method: immunoSEQ multiplex PCR. Of tens of thousands of clones listed, 79% are singletons. Material: blood, obtained before dendritic cell vaccination. The receptors come from a human donor with glioblastoma.

The rearrangement joins TRBV11-3 to TRBJ2-2; D possibly corresponds to TRBD1 (5 bases). In germline, CDR1 is SGHNT, CDR2 YENEEA. The CDR3 runs 15 residues. V was cut by 4 bases and J by 2 bases, with 11 bases left in between. CDR3 sequence reads: CASSSAQGNTGELFF. The DNA of the CDR3 is TGTGCCAGCAGCTCAGCCCAGGGCAACACCGGGGAGCTGTTTTTT.

This clone came up once. The chain links TRBV5-4 to TRBJ2-1, with D hard to call. The CDR3 is made up of 12 amino acids. CDR1 is SGHNT and CDR2 is YYREEE in the germline V gene (reference sequence). Trimming removed 0 bases from V and 11 bases from J, with 9 bases in between. The CDR3 DNA sequence: TGTGCCAGCAGCTTGGGCACAGCTAAGCAGTTCTTC. Encoded protein: CASSLGTAKQFF.

The chain links TRBV4-2 to TRBJ2-1; the match to TRBD2 covers 11 bases. Germline-derived CDR1 and CDR2 are LGHNA and YNFKEQ. This CDR3 is 20 amino acids long. Germline trimming cut 0 bases from V and 10 bases from J; bases unmatched to any gene: 20. CDR3 in amino acids: CASSQESHRRLAGNLEEQFF. The DNA for the CDR3 is TGTGCCAGCAGCCAAGAGTCCCACCGCCGACTAGCGGGAAACCTTGAAGAGCAGTTCTTC.

The CDR3 sequence is CASSPSSTRRSDTQYF. In DNA form, the CDR3 reads TGTGCCAGCTCACCATCATCGACCCGGAGGTCAGATACGCAGTATTTT. The chain couples TRBV18 to TRBJ2-3; D may be TRBD2 (5 bases). Looked up from germline, CDR1 is KGHSH and CDR2 is LQKENI. This CDR3 is 16 amino acids long. V was shortened by 2 bases and J by 4 bases, with 16 bases between the two germline ends. Full variable domain (rest looked up from reference TRBV18 and TRBJ2-3): NAGVMQNPRHLVRRRGQEARLRCSPMKGHSHVYWYRQLPEEGLKFMVYLQKENIIDESGMPKERFSAEFPKEGPSILRIQQVVRGDSAAYFCASSPSSTRRSDTQYFGPGTRLTVL.

The rearrangement uses TRBV7-2 and TRBJ2-3; 11 bases match TRBD2. The CDR3 loop spans 18 amino acids. Germline V lookup: CDR1 SGHTA, CDR2 FQGNSA. With 6 bases clipped from V and 4 bases from J, the junction kept 15 bases outside the gene matches. The CDR3 sequence: CASSPITLLAGVSDTQYF. The CDR3 DNA reads as TGTGCCAGCAGTCCGATAACGCTACTAGCGGGAGTATCAGATACGCAGTATTTT.

J is TRBJ2-1 and V is TRBV9, with 10 bases identical to TRBD2. With V trimmed by 5 bases and J by 9 bases, 14 bases remained unmatched. Germline V gene sequence: CDR1 SGDLS, CDR2 YYNGEE. The CDR3 runs to 16 residues. CDR3 in DNA: TGTGCCAGCAGTAGCAAAGCGGGAGGGCCGGCGGTTGAGCAGTTCTTC. Protein product: CASSSKAGGPAVEQFF. The whole variable domain, remainder taken from reference TRBV9 and TRBJ2-1, is DSGVTQTPKHLITATGQRVTLRCSPRSGDLSVYWYQQSLDQGLQFLIQYYNGEERAKGNILERFSAQQFPDLHSELNLSSLELGDSALYFCASSSKAGGPAVEQFFGPGTRLTVL.

This sequence joins TRBV5-6 and TRBJ2-5; 9 bases line up with TRBD2. The CDR3 covers 16 residues. V shed 1 base, J shed 4 bases, and the junction held 8 bases outside the gene matches. The germline V gene encodes CDR1 SGHDT and CDR2 YYEEEE. As DNA, the CDR3 is TGTGCCAGCAGCTTGTATCTAGCGGGGTGCTTAGAGACCCAGTACTTC. As protein: CASSLYLAGCLETQYF.

The chain uses TRBV7-3 and TRBJ2-1; TRBD1 might be the D (5 bases). The CDR3 runs 15 residues. The germline CDR1 and CDR2 sequences are SGHTA and FQGTGA. Trimming left V 5 bases short and J 3 bases short, with 14 bases between. The CDR3 DNA is TGTGCCAGCAGCACCCGAAAAGGGGACTACAATGAGCAGTTCTTC. As protein: CASSTRKGDYNEQFF.

The CDR3 loop reads CASSQDRGQSEKLFF. The CDR3 coding sequence is TGTGCCAGCAGCCAAGACAGGGGTCAGAGTGAAAAACTGTTTTTT. The V and J genes are TRBV2 and TRBJ1-4, with TRBD1 matching 8 bases. The CDR3 totals 15 residues. Germline-derived CDR1 and CDR2 are SNHLY and FYNNEI. V was pared by 6 bases and J by 7 bases, with 10 bases of the junction left unmatched.

The CDR3 DNA sequence: TGTGCCAGCAGCCATCCACTAGCGGGAGTTAAGGACGAGCAGTACTTC. Translation: CASSHPLAGVKDEQYF. The V and J genes are TRBV14 and TRBJ2-7, with 11 bases fitting TRBD2. The CDR3 runs to 16 residues. J lost 5 bases, V lost 3 bases, and 9 bases had no gene match. Germline loops: CDR1 SGHDN, CDR2 FVKESK.

On this clone: Distinct nucleotide sequences in the sample also encode this CDR3. V usage is TRBV2 and J usage is TRBJ2-1, with TRBD2 matching over 12 bases. This CDR3 is 15 amino acids long. V was clipped by 3 bases and J by 3 bases; unmatched bases: 0. Looked up from germline, CDR1 is SNHLY and CDR2 is FYNNEI. The CDR3 loop reads CASSEGLAGYNEQFF. DNA for the CDR3: TGTGCCAGCAGTGAGGGACTAGCGGGCTACAATGAGCAGTTCTTC.

V usage is TRBV19 and J usage is TRBJ2-3, with D possibly being TRBD1 (6 bases). The V gene's germline CDR1 is LNHDA and CDR2 SQIVND (reference sequence). Trimming took 10 bases from V and 2 from J, leaving 13 bases between them. The CDR3 spans 13 residues. In DNA, the CDR3 is TGTGCCACTTCCGGGGACAACACAGATACGCAGTATTTT. Its translation is CATSGDNTDTQYF.

CDR3 sequence reads: CASSSTSGRVNEQFF. CDR3 in DNA: TGTGCCAGCAGTTCAACTAGCGGGAGAGTGAATGAGCAGTTCTTC. The chain carries TRBV27 and TRBJ2-1; 11 positions agree with TRBD2. Germline trimming cut 4 bases from V and 7 bases from J; bases unmatched to any gene: 6. Germline V lookup: CDR1 MNHEY, CDR2 SMNVEV (reference sequence). The CDR3 spans 15 residues.

This clone came up once. This chain connects TRBV7-3 to TRBJ2-3; D is perhaps TRBD2 (5 bases). V lost 5 bases and J lost 2, with 11 bases in between. The CDR3 runs to 14 residues. Germline assignment: CDR1 SGHTA and CDR2 FQGTGA. CDR3: CASSKDWFTDTQYF. DNA for the CDR3: TGTGCCAGCAGCAAGGACTGGTTCACAGATACGCAGTATTTT.

The table lists this clone with a count of one. The chain employs TRBV19 and TRBJ2-3; TRBD1 matches 7 bases. The trim removed 6 bases at V and 0 bases at J, leaving 6 bases unmatched. This CDR3 has 15 residues. Looked up from germline, CDR1 is LNHDA and CDR2 is SQIVND (reference sequence). The CDR3 DNA sequence: TGTGCCAGTAGCTTTACAGGGGCCAGCACAGATACGCAGTATTTT. This codes for CASSFTGASTDTQYF.

The V call is TRBV11-3, the J call TRBJ2-7, with D maybe TRBD2 (6 bases). CDR3 length: 13 amino acids. The germline V gene has CDR1 SGHNT and CDR2 YENEEA. Trimming removed 5 bases at V and 7 bases at J, with 15 bases between. The CDR3 region has the DNA TGTGCCAGCAGCGCCCCCCATGGGGGGGAGCAGTACTTC. Amino acid sequence: CASSAPHGGEQYF.

CDR3 DNA sequence: TGTGCCAGTATCGACCGGGCAGGGGCCTCAGATACGCAGTATTTT. Protein product: CASIDRAGASDTQYF. The J gene is TRBJ2-3, the V gene TRBV6-6; D might be TRBD1 (6 bases). Germline lookup yields CDR1 MNHNY and CDR2 SVGAGI (reference sequence). V dropped 9 bases and J dropped 4 bases, with 20 bases sitting between them. This CDR3 is 15 amino acids long.

The chain carries TRBV2 and TRBJ2-1, with TRBD2 identical over 13 bases. The CDR3 is 17 residues long. V was clipped by 5 bases and J by 8 bases; unmatched bases: 12. CDR1 is SNHLY, CDR2 FYNNEI, per germline. The CDR3 DNA is TGTGCCAGCAGTTCGACAGGGACTAGCGGGAAATACTATGAGCAGTTCTTC. Protein product: CASSSTGTSGKYYEQFF. Variable domain in full (rest from reference TRBV2 and TRBJ2-1): EPEVTQTPSHQVTQMGQEVILRCVPISNHLYFYWYRQILGQKVEFLVSFYNNEISEKSEIFDDQFSVERPDGSNFTLKIRSTKLEDSAMYFCASSSTGTSGKYYEQFFGPGTRLTVL.

This clone was seen a single time. The chain has TRBV7-2 and TRBJ2-7; D not certain. There are 12 residues in the CDR3. V was shortened by 5 bases and J by 2 bases, with 7 bases between the two germline ends. Germline V lookup: CDR1 SGHTA, CDR2 FQGNSA. The DNA for the CDR3 is TGTGCCAGCAGCCGGTCCACCTACGAGCAGTACTTC. This gives the protein CASSRSTYEQYF. The whole variable domain, filled in from reference TRBV7-2 and TRBJ2-7, reads GAGVSQSPSNKVTEKGKDVELRCDPISGHTALYWYRQSLGQGLEFLIYFQGNSAPDKSGLPSDRFSAERTGGSVSTLTIQRTQQEDSAVYLCASSRSTYEQYFGPGTRLTVT.

The chain is built from TRBV4-2 and TRBJ2-2; TRBD2 matches at 7 bases. Germline V CDR1 and CDR2: LGHNA, YNFKEQ. This CDR3 has 16 residues. The junction had 5 bases not matched to a gene; V was cut back by 3 bases and J by 1 base. DNA of the CDR3: TGTGCCAGCAGCCAGGAAACTAGCGAGAACACCGGGGAGCTGTTTTTT. This gives the protein CASSQETSENTGELFF.

In its sample, this clone was seen once. The chain has TRBV7-9 and TRBJ2-5, with 7 positions matching TRBD2. The CDR3 extends over 14 amino acids. Germline CDR1 SEHNR, CDR2 FQNEAQ (reference sequence). V trimming: 5 bases; J trimming: 2 bases; junction bases outside the gene matches: 5. The CDR3 loop reads CASSQRDWQETQYF. CDR3 DNA: TGTGCCAGCAGCCAGCGGGACTGGCAAGAGACCCAGTACTTC.

The chain joins TRBV9 to TRBJ2-2; D may be TRBD2 (6 bases). This CDR3 region has 16 residues. The V end lost 3 bases, the J end lost 7 bases, and 19 bases lay between the germline ends. Per germline, CDR1 SGDLS and CDR2 YYNGEE. The CDR3 DNA reads TGTGCCAGCAGCGGAGCATCGGGGGAAGTGGGCGGGGAGCTGTTTTTT. Translated: CASSGASGEVGGELFF.

The J gene is TRBJ2-4, the V gene TRBV25-1; no clear D. The V end lost 2 bases, the J end lost 7 bases, and 9 bases lay between the germline ends. CDR1 and CDR2 (germline): MGHDK, SYGVNS. This CDR3 is built from 13 residues. The CDR3 DNA reads TGTGCCAGCAGTGAACCCCCGCGCAACATTCAGTACTTC. This sequence encodes CASSEPPRNIQYF.

This clone was observed a single time. The J gene is TRBJ1-5, the V gene TRBV5-8; D unresolved. In germline, CDR1 is SGHTS, CDR2 YDEGEE. This CDR3 has 15 residues. Trimming stripped 6 bases from V and 7 bases from J, with 20 bases between. The CDR3 spells CASNELGVIGQPQHF. The CDR3 DNA reads as TGTGCCAGCAACGAACTCGGGGTTATCGGACAGCCCCAGCATTTT.